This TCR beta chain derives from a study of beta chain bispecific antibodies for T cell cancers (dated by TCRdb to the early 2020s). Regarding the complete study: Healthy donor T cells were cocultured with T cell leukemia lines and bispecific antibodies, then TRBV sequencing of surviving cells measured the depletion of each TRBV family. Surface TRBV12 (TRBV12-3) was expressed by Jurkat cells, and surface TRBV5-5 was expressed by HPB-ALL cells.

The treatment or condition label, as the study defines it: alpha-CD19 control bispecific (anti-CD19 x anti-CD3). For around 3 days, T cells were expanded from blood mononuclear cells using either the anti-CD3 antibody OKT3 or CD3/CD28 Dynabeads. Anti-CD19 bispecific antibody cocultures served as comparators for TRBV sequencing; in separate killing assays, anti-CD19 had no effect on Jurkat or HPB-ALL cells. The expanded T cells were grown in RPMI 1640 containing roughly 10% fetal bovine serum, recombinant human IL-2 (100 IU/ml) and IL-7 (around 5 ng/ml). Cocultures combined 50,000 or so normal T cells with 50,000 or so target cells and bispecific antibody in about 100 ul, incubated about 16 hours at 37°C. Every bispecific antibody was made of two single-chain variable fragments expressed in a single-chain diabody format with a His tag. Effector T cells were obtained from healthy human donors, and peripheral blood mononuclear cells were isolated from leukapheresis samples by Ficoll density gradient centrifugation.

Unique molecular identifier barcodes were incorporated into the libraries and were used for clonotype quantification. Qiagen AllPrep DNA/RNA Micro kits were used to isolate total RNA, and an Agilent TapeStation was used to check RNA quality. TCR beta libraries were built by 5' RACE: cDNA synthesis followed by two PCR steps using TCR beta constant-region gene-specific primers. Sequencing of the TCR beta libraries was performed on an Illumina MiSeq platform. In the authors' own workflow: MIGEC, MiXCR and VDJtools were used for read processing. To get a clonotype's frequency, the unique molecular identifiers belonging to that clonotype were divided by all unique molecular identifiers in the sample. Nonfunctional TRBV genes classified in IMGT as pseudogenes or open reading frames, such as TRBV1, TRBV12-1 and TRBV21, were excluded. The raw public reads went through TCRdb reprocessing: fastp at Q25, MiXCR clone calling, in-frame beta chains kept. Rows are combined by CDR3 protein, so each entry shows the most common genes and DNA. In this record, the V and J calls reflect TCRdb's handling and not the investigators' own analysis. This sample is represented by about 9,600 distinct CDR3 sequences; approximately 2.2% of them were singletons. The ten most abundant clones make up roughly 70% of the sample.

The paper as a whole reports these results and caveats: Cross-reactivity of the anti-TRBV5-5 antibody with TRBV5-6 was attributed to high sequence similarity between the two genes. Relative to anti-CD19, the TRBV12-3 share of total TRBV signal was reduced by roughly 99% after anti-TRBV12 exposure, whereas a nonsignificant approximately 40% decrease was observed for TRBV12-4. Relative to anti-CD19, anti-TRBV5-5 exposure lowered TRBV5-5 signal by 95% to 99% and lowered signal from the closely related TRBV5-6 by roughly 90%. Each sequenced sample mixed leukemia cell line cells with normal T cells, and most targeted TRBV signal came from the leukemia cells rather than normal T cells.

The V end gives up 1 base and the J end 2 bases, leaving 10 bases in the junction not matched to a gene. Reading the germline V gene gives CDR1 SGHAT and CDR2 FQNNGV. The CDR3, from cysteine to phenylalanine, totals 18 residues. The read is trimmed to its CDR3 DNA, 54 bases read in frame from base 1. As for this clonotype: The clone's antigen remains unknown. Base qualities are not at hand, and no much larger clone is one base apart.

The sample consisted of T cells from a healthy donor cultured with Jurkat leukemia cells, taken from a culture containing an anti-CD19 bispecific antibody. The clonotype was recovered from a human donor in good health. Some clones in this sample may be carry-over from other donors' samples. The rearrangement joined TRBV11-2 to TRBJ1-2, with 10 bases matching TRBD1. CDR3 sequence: CASSLGGTGERLNYGYTF. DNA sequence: TGTGCCAGCAGCTTAGGCGGGACAGGGGAGAGATTAAACTATGGCTACACCTTC.